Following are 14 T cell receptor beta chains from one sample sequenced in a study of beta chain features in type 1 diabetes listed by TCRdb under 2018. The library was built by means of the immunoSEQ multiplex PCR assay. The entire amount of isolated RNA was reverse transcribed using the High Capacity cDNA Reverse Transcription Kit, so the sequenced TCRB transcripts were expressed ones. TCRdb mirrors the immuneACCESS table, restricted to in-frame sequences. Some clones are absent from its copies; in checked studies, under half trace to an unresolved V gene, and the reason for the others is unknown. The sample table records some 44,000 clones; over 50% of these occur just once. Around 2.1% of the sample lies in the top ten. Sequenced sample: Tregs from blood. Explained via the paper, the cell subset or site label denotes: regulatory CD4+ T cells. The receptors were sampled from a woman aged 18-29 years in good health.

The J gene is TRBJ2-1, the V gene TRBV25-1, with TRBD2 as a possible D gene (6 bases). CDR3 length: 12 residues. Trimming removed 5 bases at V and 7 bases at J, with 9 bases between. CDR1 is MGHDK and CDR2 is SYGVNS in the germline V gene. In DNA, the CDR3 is TGTGCCAGCAGTAGACTAGAGAATGAGCAGTTCTTC. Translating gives CASSRLENEQFF. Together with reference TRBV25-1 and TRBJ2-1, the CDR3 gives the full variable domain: EADIYQTPRYLVIGTGKKITLECSQTMGHDKMYWYQQDPGMELHLIHYSYGVNSTEKGDLSSESTVSRIRTEHFPLTLESARPSHTSQYLCASSRLENEQFFGPGTRLTVL.

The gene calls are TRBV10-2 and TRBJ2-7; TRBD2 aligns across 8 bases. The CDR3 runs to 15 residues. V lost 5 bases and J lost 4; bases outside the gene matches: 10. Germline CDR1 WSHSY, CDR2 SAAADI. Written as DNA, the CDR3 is TGCGCCAGCAGTAGTCAAGGGACTAGAATATACGAGCAGTACTTC. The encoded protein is CASSSQGTRIYEQYF.

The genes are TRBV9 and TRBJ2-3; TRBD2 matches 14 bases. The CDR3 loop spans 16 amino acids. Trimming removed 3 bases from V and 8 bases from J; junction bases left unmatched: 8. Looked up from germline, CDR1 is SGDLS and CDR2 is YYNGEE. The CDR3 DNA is TGTGCCAGCAGCGGCGGACTAGCGGGAGGCCAGGGTACGCAGTATTTT. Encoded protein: CASSGGLAGGQGTQYF.

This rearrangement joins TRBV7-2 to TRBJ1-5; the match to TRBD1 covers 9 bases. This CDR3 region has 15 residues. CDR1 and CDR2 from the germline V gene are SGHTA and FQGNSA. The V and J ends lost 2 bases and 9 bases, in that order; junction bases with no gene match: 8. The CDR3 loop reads CASSLWTGVERPQHF. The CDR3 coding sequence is TGTGCCAGCAGCTTATGGACAGGGGTGGAGCGGCCCCAGCATTTT.

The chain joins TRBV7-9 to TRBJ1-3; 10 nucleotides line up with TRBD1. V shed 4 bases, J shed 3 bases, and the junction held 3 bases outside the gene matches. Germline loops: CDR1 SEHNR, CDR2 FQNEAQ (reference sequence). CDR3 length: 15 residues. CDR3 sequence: CASSSGTGDGNTIYF. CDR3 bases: TGTGCCAGCAGCTCCGGGACAGGGGATGGAAACACCATATATTTT.

DNA of the CDR3: TGTGCCAGCAGCACCAGGACATACCGTTCCTACAATGAGCAGTTCTTC. Residues: CASSTRTYRSYNEQFF. The chain carries TRBV5-4 and TRBJ2-1; D perhaps matches TRBD1 (5 bases). V was clipped by 4 bases and J by 1 base, with 15 bases between them. The CDR3 has 16 residues. Germline lookup yields CDR1 SGHNT and CDR2 YYREEE (reference sequence).

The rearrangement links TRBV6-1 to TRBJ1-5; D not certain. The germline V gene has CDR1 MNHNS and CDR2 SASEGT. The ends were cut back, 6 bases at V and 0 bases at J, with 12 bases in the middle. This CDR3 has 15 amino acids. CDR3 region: CASRIQSYSNQPQHF. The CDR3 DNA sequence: TGTGCCAGCAGGATACAGTCCTATAGCAATCAGCCCCAGCATTTT.

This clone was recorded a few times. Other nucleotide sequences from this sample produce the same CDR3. CDR3 sequence: CASGTNRVSEQFF. The CDR3 nucleotides read TGTGCTAGTGGTACCAACAGGGTGAGTGAGCAGTTCTTC. The chain has TRBV12-5 and TRBJ2-1, with TRBD1 as a possible D gene (6 bases). V lost 5 bases and J lost 9, with 14 bases in between. Germline V gene sequence: CDR1 LGHNT, CDR2 FRNRAP. This CDR3 comprises 13 residues.

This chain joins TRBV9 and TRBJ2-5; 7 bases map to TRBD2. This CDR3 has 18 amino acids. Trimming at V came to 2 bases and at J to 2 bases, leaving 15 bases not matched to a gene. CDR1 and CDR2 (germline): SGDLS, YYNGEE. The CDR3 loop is CASSVGDGAGVSQETQYF. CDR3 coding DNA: TGTGCCAGCAGCGTCGGTGATGGGGCGGGAGTGTCACAAGAGACCCAGTACTTC.

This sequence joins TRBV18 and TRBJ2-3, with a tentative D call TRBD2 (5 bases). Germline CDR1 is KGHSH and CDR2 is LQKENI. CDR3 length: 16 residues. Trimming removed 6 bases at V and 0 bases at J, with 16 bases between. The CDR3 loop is CASSSSGRSSTDTQYF. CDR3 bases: TGTGCCAGCTCCTCCAGCGGACGTAGTAGCACAGATACGCAGTATTTT.

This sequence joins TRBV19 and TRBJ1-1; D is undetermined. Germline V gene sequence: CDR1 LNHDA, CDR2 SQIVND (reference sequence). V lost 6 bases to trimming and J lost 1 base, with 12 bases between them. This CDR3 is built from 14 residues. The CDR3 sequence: CASRPQHANTEAFF. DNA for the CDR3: TGTGCCAGTAGGCCACAACATGCGAACACTGAAGCTTTCTTT.

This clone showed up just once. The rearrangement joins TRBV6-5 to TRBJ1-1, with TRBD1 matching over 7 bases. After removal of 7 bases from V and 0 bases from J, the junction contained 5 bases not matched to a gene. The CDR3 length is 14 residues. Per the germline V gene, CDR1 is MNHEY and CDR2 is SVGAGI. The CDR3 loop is CASTLRGLNTEAFF. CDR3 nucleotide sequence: TGTGCCAGCACACTCAGGGGGTTGAACACTGAAGCTTTCTTT.

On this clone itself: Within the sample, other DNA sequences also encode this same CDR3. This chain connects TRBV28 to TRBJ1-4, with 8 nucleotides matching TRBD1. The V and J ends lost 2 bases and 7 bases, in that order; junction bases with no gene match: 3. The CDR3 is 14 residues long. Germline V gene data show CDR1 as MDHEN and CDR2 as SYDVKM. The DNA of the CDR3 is TGTGCCAGCAGTTTAGCAGGGGGCAGTGAAAAACTGTTTTTT. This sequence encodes CASSLAGGSEKLFF.

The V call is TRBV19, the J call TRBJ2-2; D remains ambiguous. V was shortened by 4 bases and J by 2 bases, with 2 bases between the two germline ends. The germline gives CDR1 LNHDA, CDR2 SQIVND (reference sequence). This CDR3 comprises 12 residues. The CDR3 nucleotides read TGTGCCAGTAGTACAAACACCGGGGAGCTGTTTTTT. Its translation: CASSTNTGELFF.